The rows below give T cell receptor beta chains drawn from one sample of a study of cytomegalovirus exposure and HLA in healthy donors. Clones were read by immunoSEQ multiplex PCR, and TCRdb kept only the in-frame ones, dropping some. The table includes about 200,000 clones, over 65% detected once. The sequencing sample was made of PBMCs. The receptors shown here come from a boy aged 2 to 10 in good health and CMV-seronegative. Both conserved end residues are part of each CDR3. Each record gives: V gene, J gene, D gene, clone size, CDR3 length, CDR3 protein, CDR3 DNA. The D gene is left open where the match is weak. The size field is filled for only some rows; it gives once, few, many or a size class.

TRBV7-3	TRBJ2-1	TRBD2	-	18	CASSLVPGGLGKYNEQFF	TGTGCCAGCAGCTTGGTCCCGGGGGGGCTCGGGAAGTACAATGAGCAGTTCTTC
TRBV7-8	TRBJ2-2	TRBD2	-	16	CASRQLAGAGTGELFF	TGTGCCAGCAGACAACTAGCGGGGGCCGGGACCGGGGAGCTGTTTTTT
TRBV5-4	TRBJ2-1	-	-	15	CASSVPQGIYNEQFF	TGTGCCAGCAGCGTCCCCCAGGGGATCTACAATGAGCAGTTCTTC
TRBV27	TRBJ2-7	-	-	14	CASSLGGGTYEQYF	TGTGCCAGCAGTTTAGGCGGGGGCACCTACGAGCAGTACTTC
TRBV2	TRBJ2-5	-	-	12	CASSEAGETQYF	TGTGCCAGCAGTGAAGCCGGGGAGACCCAGTACTTC
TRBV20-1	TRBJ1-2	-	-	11	CSAGHNYGYTF	TGCAGTGCCGGACATAACTATGGCTACACCTTC
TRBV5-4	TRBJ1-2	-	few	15	CASSSGGLRTYGYTF	TGTGCCAGCAGCTCCGGGGGATTGCGGACCTATGGCTACACCTTC
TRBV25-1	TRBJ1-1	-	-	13	CASTLTASTEAFF	TGTGCCAGCACCCTAACCGCATCCACTGAAGCTTTCTTT
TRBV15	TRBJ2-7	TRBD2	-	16	CATSRDRSGLAYEQYF	TGTGCCACCAGCAGAGATAGGAGCGGACTAGCGTACGAGCAGTACTTC
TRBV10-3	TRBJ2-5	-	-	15	CAISESIRGQETQYF	TGTGCCATCAGTGAGTCGATCAGGGGCCAAGAGACCCAGTACTTC
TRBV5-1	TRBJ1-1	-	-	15	CASSFSPGGDTEAFF	TGCGCCAGCAGCTTTTCCCCGGGAGGGGACACTGAAGCTTTCTTT
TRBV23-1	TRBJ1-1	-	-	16	CASSHQTDSYDTEAFF	TGCGCCAGCAGTCATCAAACCGACAGCTATGACACTGAAGCTTTCTTT
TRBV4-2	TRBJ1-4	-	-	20	CASSQDKSVLFGGFGEKLFF	TGTGCCAGCAGCCAAGATAAAAGTGTGTTATTCGGGGGTTTTGGTGAAAAACTGTTTTTT
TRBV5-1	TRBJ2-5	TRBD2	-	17	CASSLPASGARRETQYF	TGCGCCAGCAGCTTGCCGGCTAGCGGGGCGCGGAGAGAGACCCAGTACTTC
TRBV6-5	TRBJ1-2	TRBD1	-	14	CASSDYRGNYGYTF	TGTGCCAGCAGTGATTACAGGGGGAACTATGGCTACACCTTC
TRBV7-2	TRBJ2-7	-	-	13	CASSRTVSYEQYF	TGTGCCAGCAGTCGGACAGTCTCCTACGAGCAGTACTTC
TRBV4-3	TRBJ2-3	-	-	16	CASSQDLSGVPDTQYF	TGCGCCAGCAGCCAAGATTTATCAGGGGTCCCAGATACGCAGTATTTT
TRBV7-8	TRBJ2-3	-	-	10	CASTSLTQYF	TGTGCCAGCACCTCCCTTACGCAGTATTTT
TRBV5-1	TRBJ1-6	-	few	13	CASSLTGNSPLHF	TGCGCCAGCAGCTTGACAGGGAACTCACCCCTCCACTTT
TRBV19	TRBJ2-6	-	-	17	CASSTLNLLSGANVLTF	TGTGCCAGTAGTACTCTAAACCTGCTCTCTGGGGCCAACGTCCTGACTTTC
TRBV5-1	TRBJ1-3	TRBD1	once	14	CASSLGGHGNTIYF	TGCGCCAGCAGCTTAGGGGGCCATGGAAACACCATATATTTT
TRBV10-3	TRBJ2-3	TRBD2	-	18	CAIRPGLAGGPFSDTQYF	TGTGCCATCAGGCCCGGACTAGCGGGGGGGCCATTTTCAGATACGCAGTATTTT
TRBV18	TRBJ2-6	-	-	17	CASSPPWQGSGANVLTF	TGTGCCAGCTCACCACCGTGGCAGGGTTCTGGGGCCAACGTCCTGACTTTC
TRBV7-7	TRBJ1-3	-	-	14	CASSPTISGNTIYF	TGTGCTAGCAGCCCAACTATATCTGGAAACACCATATATTTT
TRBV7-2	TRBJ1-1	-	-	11	CASSQNTEAFF	TGTGCCAGCTCACAGAACACTGAAGCTTTCTTT
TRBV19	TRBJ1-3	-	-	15	CASSPRTESGNTIYF	TGTGCCAGTAGTCCCCGGACAGAGTCTGGAAACACCATATATTTT
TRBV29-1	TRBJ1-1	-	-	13	CSVGGGFYTEAFF	TGCAGCGTTGGGGGGGGATTTTACACTGAAGCTTTCTTT
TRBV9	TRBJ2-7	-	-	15	CASSVEPGHQYEQYF	TGTGCCAGCAGCGTAGAACCGGGACACCAATACGAGCAGTACTTC
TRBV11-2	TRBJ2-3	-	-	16	CASSLVPSGTPDTQYF	TGTGCCAGCAGCTTAGTTCCCTCCGGGACACCAGATACGCAGTATTTT
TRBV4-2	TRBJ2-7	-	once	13	CASSQTGDYEQYF	TGTGCCAGCAGCCAGACGGGGGACTACGAGCAGTACTTC
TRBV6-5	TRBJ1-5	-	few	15	CASSYSGQRLQPQHF	TGTGCCAGCAGTTACAGTGGACAGAGACTCCAGCCCCAGCATTTT
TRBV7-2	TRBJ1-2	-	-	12	CASSRTGGSYAF	TGTGCCAGCAGCCGAACGGGGGGGAGCTACGCCTTC
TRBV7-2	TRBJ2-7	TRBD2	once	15	CASSSQGGGVYEQYF	TGTGCCAGCAGCTCCCAGGGCGGGGGGGTCTACGAGCAGTACTTC
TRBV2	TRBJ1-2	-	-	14	CASSESRGFDGYTF	TGTGCCAGCAGTGAATCTAGAGGGTTCGATGGCTACACCTTC
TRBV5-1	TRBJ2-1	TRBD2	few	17	CASSRWTSGGAINEQFF	TGCGCCAGCAGCCGATGGACTAGCGGGGGGGCGATCAATGAGCAGTTCTTC
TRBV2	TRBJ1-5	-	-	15	CASRIRVDSNQPQHF	TGTGCCAGCAGGATCAGGGTTGATAGCAATCAGCCCCAGCATTTT
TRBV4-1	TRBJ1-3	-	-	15	CASSQDREGGNTIYF	TGCGCCAGCAGCCAAGACAGGGAAGGTGGAAACACCATATATTTT
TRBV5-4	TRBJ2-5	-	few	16	CASSLGQRTKEETQYF	TGTGCCAGCAGCTTGGGGCAGCGGACGAAGGAAGAGACCCAGTACTTC
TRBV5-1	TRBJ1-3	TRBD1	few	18	CASSSPGQATNSGNTIYF	TGCGCCAGCAGCTCACCGGGACAGGCAACAAACTCTGGAAACACCATATATTTT
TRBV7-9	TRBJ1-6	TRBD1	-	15	CASSSGTGGRSPLHF	TGTGCCAGCAGCTCAGGGACAGGGGGGCGTTCACCCCTCCACTTT
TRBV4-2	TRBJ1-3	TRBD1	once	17	CASSPLQTGSSGNTIYF	TGTGCCAGCAGTCCACTCCAGACAGGGAGCTCTGGAAACACCATATATTTT
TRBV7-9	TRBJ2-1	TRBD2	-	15	CASSLPSGGAWEQFF	TGTGCCAGCAGCTTACCCTCCGGGGGGGCCTGGGAGCAGTTCTTC
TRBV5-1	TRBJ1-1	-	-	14	CASSSTGINTEAFF	TGCGCCAGCAGCTCGACAGGAATTAACACTGAAGCTTTCTTT
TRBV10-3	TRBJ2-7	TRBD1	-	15	CAISDPGTGVYEQYF	TGTGCCATCAGTGACCCCGGGACAGGGGTTTACGAGCAGTACTTC
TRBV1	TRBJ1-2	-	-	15	CTSSQDQGRVYGYTF	TGCACCAGCAGCCAAGATCAAGGCAGGGTCTATGGCTACACCTTC
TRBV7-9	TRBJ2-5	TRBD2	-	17	CASSSLGLAEGGETQYF	TGTGCCAGCAGCTCTCTAGGACTAGCGGAAGGTGGAGAGACCCAGTACTTC